One sample yielded the 24 T cell receptor beta chains listed below, sequenced in a study of CD8 T cells in acute hepatitis C reinfection. Stated time point: naive CD8 control sorted from an acute-time-point sample. Only in-frame clones appear in the TCRdb table, and some are missing; sequencing was by immunoSEQ multiplex PCR. The data hold approximately 40,000 clones, with 80% to 90% observed a single time. The sequenced material came from naive CD8+ T cells from PBMCs. Every receptor here comes from a young woman who spontaneously cleared hepatitis C infection.

This clone is a singleton in its sample. V and J are TRBV7-2 and TRBJ2-1; 9 bases match TRBD2. This CDR3 has 13 residues. V was clipped by 6 bases and J by 7 bases; unmatched bases: 4. The V gene's germline CDR1 is SGHTA and CDR2 FQGNSA. The CDR3 spells CASSGGRANEQFF. CDR3 nucleotides: TGTGCCAGCAGTGGCGGGAGGGCGAATGAGCAGTTCTTC. Variable domain in full (rest from reference TRBV7-2 and TRBJ2-1): GAGVSQSPSNKVTEKGKDVELRCDPISGHTALYWYRQSLGQGLEFLIYFQGNSAPDKSGLPSDRFSAERTGGSVSTLTIQRTQQEDSAVYLCASSGGRANEQFFGPGTRLTVL.

The V gene is TRBV11-2, the J gene TRBJ2-2; weak D call: TRBD1 (5 bases). CDR3 length equals 15 residues. Germline CDR1 and CDR2: SGHAT and FQNNGV. The V gene lost 3 bases and the J gene lost 1 base, with 9 bases spanning the gap. CDR3 sequence: CASSLGQGNTGELFF. The CDR3 DNA reads as TGTGCCAGCAGCTTGGGGCAGGGGAACACCGGGGAGCTGTTTTTT.

The rearrangement uses TRBV9 and TRBJ2-3, with a tentative D call TRBD2 (6 bases). The CDR3 has 14 residues. From germline, CDR1 is SGDLS and CDR2 YYNGEE. With 4 bases removed from V and 7 bases from J, the gap between germline ends came to 16 bases. Written as DNA, the CDR3 is TGTGCCAGCAGCCCGGAGGGGCCGGGGCATACGCAGTATTTT. It specifies CASSPEGPGHTQYF.

This clone was recorded only once. This chain joins TRBV29-1 and TRBJ2-3; D is uncertain. Germline assignment: CDR1 SQVTM and CDR2 ANQGSEA. Trimming left V 6 bases short and J 2 bases short, with 9 bases between. This CDR3 region has 12 residues. As DNA, the CDR3 is TGCAGCGTCCCCACAGACACAGATACGCAGTATTTT. It yields the protein CSVPTDTDTQYF.

The chain is built from TRBV27 and TRBJ2-3; maybe TRBD2 (6 bases). The germline V gene has CDR1 MNHEY and CDR2 SMNVEV (reference sequence). The CDR3 contains 12 residues. Deletions cut 5 bases from V and 8 bases from J, with 11 bases between. CDR3 sequence reads: CASSPTGVTQYF. DNA for the CDR3: TGTGCCAGCAGTCCCACGGGAGTTACGCAGTATTTT.

In its sample, this clone was seen a few times. The chain couples TRBV27 to TRBJ1-1; 9 positions agree with TRBD1. Losses at the gene ends were 7 bases for V and 13 bases for J; bases not matched to a gene: 7. Germline lookup yields CDR1 MNHEY and CDR2 SMNVEV (reference sequence). The CDR3 is 11 amino acids. Here the CDR3 DNA reads TGTGCCAGCAACCCCGGGACAGGGTTTTTCTTT. Translation gives CASNPGTGFFF.

The rearrangement uses TRBV5-5 and TRBJ2-1; D unresolved. The V end was cut by 0 bases, the J end by 7 bases, with 11 bases between. Germline V lookup: CDR1 SGHKS, CDR2 YYEKEE (reference sequence). CDR3 size: 14 residues. In DNA form, the CDR3 reads TGTGCCAGCAGCTTGGGGTTAGAGTATAATGAGCAGTTCTTC. As protein: CASSLGLEYNEQFF.

The chain joins TRBV4-1 to TRBJ1-2; 8 bases match TRBD1. This CDR3 comprises 15 residues. With V trimmed by 1 base and J by 3 bases, 4 bases remained unmatched. The germline V gene has CDR1 MGHRA and CDR2 YSYEKL. The CDR3 nucleotides read TGCGCCAGCAGCCAAGTCGACAGGGGACACTATGGCTACACCTTC. Protein: CASSQVDRGHYGYTF.

This clone was detected a few times. The chain's CDR3 is CASSVSDYGQPQHF. In nucleotides, the CDR3 is TGTGCCAGTAGTGTTTCAGACTACGGTCAGCCCCAGCATTTT. This chain connects TRBV19 to TRBJ1-5; D unresolved. The CDR3 spans 14 residues. Germline assignment: CDR1 LNHDA and CDR2 SQIVND (reference sequence). V shed 5 bases and J shed 6 bases, with 14 bases lying between them. The full variable domain, in which reference TRBV19 and TRBJ1-5 provide the parts outside the CDR3, is DGGITQSPKYLFRKEGQNVTLSCEQNLNHDAMYWYRQDPGQGLRLIYYSQIVNDFQKGDIAEGYSVSREKKESFPLTVTSAQKNPTAFYLCASSVSDYGQPQHFGDGTRLSIL.

This clone was seen just once. CDR3 sequence reads: CASSDQEGRYEQYF. The DNA for the CDR3 is TGTGCCAGCAGTGATCAAGAGGGTCGCTACGAGCAGTACTTC. V gene TRBV2 combines with J gene TRBJ2-7; TRBD2 is a possible D gene (5 bases). Germline V gene sequence: CDR1 SNHLY, CDR2 FYNNEI. The CDR3 sequence is 14 residues long. V lost 3 bases and J lost 3, with 12 bases in between.

The genes are TRBV7-9 and TRBJ1-1, with TRBD1 matching over 8 bases. The CDR3 sequence is 13 residues long. Unmatched junction bases numbered 6, after V lost 7 bases and J lost 5 bases. CDR1 is SEHNR and CDR2 is FQNEAQ in the germline V gene (reference sequence). DNA of the CDR3: TGTGCCAGCATCCAAACAGGGGGAACTGAAGCTTTCTTT. Translating gives CASIQTGGTEAFF.

The V gene is TRBV5-1, the J gene TRBJ1-5; the D is unclear. The CDR3 is made up of 15 amino acids. Germline V gene sequence: CDR1 SGHRS, CDR2 YFSETQ. Trimming removed 0 bases at V and 2 bases at J, with 9 bases between. CDR3 loop: CASSLDGRGNQPQHF. The CDR3 bases are TGCGCCAGCAGCTTGGACGGGAGAGGCAATCAGCCCCAGCATTTT.

This clone was recorded only once. V usage is TRBV5-4 and J usage is TRBJ2-7; tentatively, D is TRBD1 or TRBD2 (5 bases each). The CDR3 is 14 residues long. Trimming cost V 2 bases and J 1 base, with 10 bases left between them. Looked up from germline, CDR1 is SGHNT and CDR2 is YYREEE (reference sequence). The CDR3 loop is CASSFGTGSYEQYF. CDR3 in DNA: TGTGCCAGCAGCTTCGGGACGGGGTCCTACGAGCAGTACTTC.

This clone appeared a single time. The chain couples TRBV29-1 to TRBJ2-5, with TRBD2 identical over 8 bases. This CDR3 has 16 amino acids. Germline V CDR1 and CDR2: SQVTM, ANQGSEA. Trimming took 7 bases from V and 1 from J; bases not matched to a gene: 14. DNA of the CDR3: TGCAGCGCAGTACTTATCACTAGCGGACCCCAAGAGACCCAGTACTTC. Translated, it gives CSAVLITSGPQETQYF.

In its sample, this clone was seen once. The gene calls are TRBV10-1 and TRBJ2-7, with D maybe TRBD2 (6 bases). Per germline, CDR1 WNHNN and CDR2 SYGVQD (reference sequence). The CDR3 loop spans 15 amino acids. V lost 2 bases and J 2 bases, leaving 13 bases between the germline ends. The CDR3 loop is CASSEGLPTTYEQYF. As DNA, the CDR3 is TGCGCCAGCAGTGAGGGACTACCCACAACCTACGAGCAGTACTTC.

V usage is TRBV29-1 and J usage is TRBJ1-1; D is perhaps TRBD1 (6 bases). CDR3 length: 9 residues. V was shortened by 7 bases and J by 8 bases, with 8 bases between the two germline ends. The germline V gene has CDR1 SQVTM and CDR2 ANQGSEA. The CDR3 sequence: CSAGQEAFF. In DNA form, the CDR3 reads TGCAGCGCTGGACAGGAAGCTTTCTTT.

The gene calls are TRBV4-2 and TRBJ2-1; TRBD2 matches 7 bases. V dropped 3 bases and J dropped 0; count of bases not matched to a gene: 5. The CDR3 spans 16 residues. Germline loops: CDR1 LGHNA, CDR2 YNFKEQ. The CDR3 loop reads CASSQESGTSYNEQFF. CDR3 sequence (DNA): TGTGCCAGCAGCCAGGAAAGCGGGACCTCCTACAATGAGCAGTTCTTC.

V and J are TRBV4-1 and TRBJ2-5, with TRBD1 as a possible D gene (6 bases). Per the germline V gene, CDR1 is MGHRA and CDR2 is YSYEKL. V lost 4 bases and J 2 bases, leaving 11 bases between the germline ends. This CDR3 has 14 residues. CDR3 in amino acids: CASSRTGYQETQYF. Here the CDR3 DNA reads TGCGCCAGCAGCCGTACAGGGTATCAAGAGACCCAGTACTTC.

The chain uses TRBV2 and TRBJ1-1; 8 bases are shared with TRBD1. Trimming removed 9 bases from V and 1 base from J; junction bases left unmatched: 4. Per germline, CDR1 SNHLY and CDR2 FYNNEI. The CDR3 covers 13 residues. The CDR3 here is CARGQGGNTEAFF. The CDR3 coding sequence is TGTGCCAGAGGACAGGGAGGGAACACTGAAGCTTTCTTT. The whole variable domain, remainder taken from reference TRBV2 and TRBJ1-1, is EPEVTQTPSHQVTQMGQEVILRCVPISNHLYFYWYRQILGQKVEFLVSFYNNEISEKSEIFDDQFSVERPDGSNFTLKIRSTKLEDSAMYFCARGQGGNTEAFFGQGTRLTVV.

The chain uses TRBV15 and TRBJ2-2, with D perhaps matching TRBD1 (5 bases). Germline CDR1 and CDR2: LNHNV and YYDKDF (reference sequence). Trimming left V 1 base short and J 5 bases short, with 20 bases between. This CDR3 is built from 18 residues. The CDR3: CATSRGTGRTTKTGELFF. The CDR3 DNA sequence: TGTGCCACCAGCAGAGGTACAGGAAGAACCACAAAGACCGGGGAGCTGTTTTTT.

The J gene is TRBJ1-5, the V gene TRBV6-6; no definite D call. Germline V gives CDR1 MNHNY, CDR2 SVGAGI (reference sequence). The CDR3 runs to 11 residues. The V end lost 4 bases, the J end lost 11 bases, and 9 bases lay between the germline ends. CDR3 nucleotide sequence: TGTGCCAGCAGTTCACGACAAGCCCAGCATTTT. Its protein is CASSSRQAQHF.

This chain links TRBV28 with TRBJ2-1, with TRBD1 identical over 7 bases. The CDR3 length is 14 residues. Per germline, CDR1 MDHEN and CDR2 SYDVKM. V was clipped by 4 bases and J by 6 bases; unmatched bases: 6. CDR3 nucleotides: TGTGCCAGCAGTTCGTCGGGACAGTTCAATGAGCAGTTCTTC. Its protein is CASSSSGQFNEQFF. The whole variable domain, filled in from reference TRBV28 and TRBJ2-1, reads DVKVTQSSRYLVKRTGEKVFLECVQDMDHENMFWYRQDPGLGLRLIYFSYDVKMKEKGDIPEGYSVSREKKERFSLILESASTNQTSMYLCASSSSGQFNEQFFGPGTRLTVL.

This clone was recorded only once. The V and J genes are TRBV19 and TRBJ1-2, with D perhaps TRBD1 (5 bases). Trimming left V 5 bases short and J 0 bases short, with 13 bases between. CDR3 length: 15 residues. From germline, CDR1 is LNHDA and CDR2 SQIVND (reference sequence). The CDR3 region is CASSFRGGANYGYTF. The CDR3, as DNA: TGTGCCAGTAGTTTCCGGGGGGGAGCTAACTATGGCTACACCTTC.

The V gene is TRBV27, the J gene TRBJ2-3, with unresolved D. Germline V CDR1 and CDR2: MNHEY, SMNVEV (reference sequence). There are 14 residues in the CDR3. Deletions cut 7 bases from V and 1 base from J, with 12 bases between. CDR3 coding DNA: TGTGCCAGCATGACTCTGTGGGGCACAGATACGCAGTATTTT. Amino acid sequence: CASMTLWGTDTQYF.